This passage covers 29 T cell receptor beta chains from one sample sequenced in a study of T-cell reconstitution after alpha-beta-depleted transplantation in children. TCRbeta library construction was performed incorporating unique molecular identifiers. TCRdb called the PCR reads again in MiXCR, with one record for every CDR3 protein. The sample gives about 540,000 distinct CDR3 sequences, approximately 20% of which show up once; over 3% is in the top ten. The sequencing here drew on PBMCs from the stem cell graft donor, taken from the stem cell graft. The receptor source for this set is a human donor who donated a stem cell graft to a child with acute lymphoblastic leukemia.

The rearrangement links TRBV20-1 to TRBJ1-2; TRBD1 matches at 9 bases. The germline gives CDR1 DFQATT, CDR2 SNEGSKA (reference sequence). V was clipped by 1 base and J by 2 bases; unmatched bases: 5. The CDR3 sequence is 15 residues long. The CDR3: CSARVWDRANYGYTF. The CDR3 DNA reads TGCAGTGCTAGAGTGTGGGACAGGGCGAACTATGGCTACACCTTC.

Only a few counts were recorded for this clonotype. V usage is TRBV4-1 and J usage is TRBJ2-7; 11 bases fit TRBD2. The CDR3 is 15 amino acids. CDR1 MGHRA and CDR2 YSYEKL come from the germline V gene. The V gene end was trimmed by 4 bases and the J gene end by 8 bases; junction bases not matched to a gene: 10. In DNA form, the CDR3 reads TGCGCCAGCAGCCCTCCCGGGACTAGCGGTCCCAAGCAGTACTTC. This codes for CASSPPGTSGPKQYF.

The chain recombines TRBV4-2 with TRBJ2-7; 13 nucleotides match TRBD2. Germline V gene data show CDR1 as LGHNA and CDR2 as YNFKEQ. This CDR3 is 14 amino acids long. Trimming at V came to 0 bases and at J to 13 bases, leaving 6 bases not matched to a gene. The CDR3 region is CASSQEPTSGRAYF. The CDR3 DNA sequence: TGTGCCAGCAGCCAAGAGCCTACTAGCGGGAGGGCTTACTTC.

This clonotype has more than one count but fewer than ten. J is TRBJ2-2 and V is TRBV7-6; no clear D gene. With 5 bases removed from V and 4 bases from J, the gap between germline ends came to 17 bases. The CDR3 consists of 16 residues. Germline values: CDR1 SGHVS, CDR2 FNYEAQ. The CDR3 loop is CASSPGWSRGTGELFF. For the CDR3, the DNA is TGTGCCAGCAGCCCCGGGTGGAGTCGAGGCACCGGGGAGCTGTTTTTT.

This clonotype was seen a few times. The V and J genes are TRBV20-1 and TRBJ2-7; 7 bases agree with TRBD1. CDR3 length equals 13 residues. Germline lookup yields CDR1 DFQATT and CDR2 SNEGSKA (reference sequence). V dropped 5 bases and J dropped 6; count of bases not matched to a gene: 10. The CDR3 DNA is TGCAGTGCTCTCCCACCCGACAGGGTCGAGCAGTACTTC. Its translation is CSALPPDRVEQYF.

This clonotype was observed a few times. This chain joins TRBV5-1 and TRBJ1-1; TRBD1 matches at 7 bases. The CDR3 sequence is 12 residues long. V lost 4 bases to trimming and J lost 10 bases; unmatched junction nucleotides: 7. Per the germline V gene, CDR1 is SGHRS and CDR2 is YFSETQ. The CDR3 nucleotides read TGCGCCAGCAGCGCCACAGGGGTTTCAGCTTTCTTT. This gives the protein CASSATGVSAFF.

The V call is TRBV20-1, the J call TRBJ1-5, with a tentative D call TRBD1 (5 bases). V lost 5 bases to trimming and J lost 2 bases, with 19 bases between them. The CDR3 sequence is 16 residues long. Germline CDR1 DFQATT, CDR2 SNEGSKA (reference sequence). This chain's CDR3 is CSAYGDSLQGNQPQHF. CDR3 nucleotide sequence: TGCAGTGCTTACGGGGACTCCCTTCAAGGCAATCAGCCCCAGCATTTT.

This clonotype was seen only a few times. V gene TRBV5-5 combines with J gene TRBJ2-4, with 7 bases aligning to TRBD1. The V gene's germline CDR1 is SGHKS and CDR2 YYEKEE (reference sequence). With V trimmed by 5 bases and J by 6 bases, 5 bases remained unmatched. CDR3 length equals 13 residues. The CDR3 sequence is CASSSDRANIQYF. As DNA, the CDR3 is TGTGCCAGCAGTTCTGACAGGGCAAACATTCAGTACTTC. Looking up the rest from reference TRBV5-5 and TRBJ2-4 gives the full variable domain: DAGVTQSPTHLIKTRGQQVTLRCSPISGHKSVSWYQQVLGQGPQFIFQYYEKEERGRGNFPDRFSARQFPNYSSELNVNALLLGDSALYLCASSSDRANIQYFGAGTRLSVL.

There are a few counts of this clonotype. This sequence joins TRBV27 and TRBJ1-4; D possibly corresponds to TRBD1 (5 bases). The CDR3 length is 15 residues. Per the germline V gene, CDR1 is MNHEY and CDR2 is SMNVEV (reference sequence). The V gene lost 7 bases and the J gene lost 8 bases, with 20 bases spanning the gap. CDR3 loop: CASTIKAGYGEKLFF. In DNA form, the CDR3 reads TGTGCCAGCACCATTAAGGCAGGGTACGGCGAAAAACTGTTTTTT.

This clonotype came up a few times. The chain is built from TRBV4-1 and TRBJ2-2, with 9 bases identical to TRBD2. V lost 10 bases to trimming and J lost 4 bases; unmatched junction nucleotides: 16. This CDR3 region has 17 residues. Germline values: CDR1 MGHRA, CDR2 YSYEKL. CDR3 DNA sequence: TGCGCCATCGGGCGGGGCGCGGGAGGGCCCGGCACCGGGGAGCTGTTTTTT. This encodes CAIGRGAGGPGTGELFF.

This clonotype was picked up a small number of times. The rearrangement links TRBV18 to TRBJ2-4; D call uncertain. V was cut by 3 bases and J by 6 bases, with 12 bases left in between. The CDR3 spans 14 residues. Germline CDR1 is KGHSH and CDR2 is LQKENI. CDR3 in amino acids: CASSPPDVRNIQYF. CDR3 in DNA: TGTGCCAGCTCACCGCCTGACGTTCGAAACATTCAGTACTTC. Variable domain in full (rest from reference TRBV18 and TRBJ2-4): NAGVMQNPRHLVRRRGQEARLRCSPMKGHSHVYWYRQLPEEGLKFMVYLQKENIIDESGMPKERFSAEFPKEGPSILRIQQVVRGDSAAYFCASSPPDVRNIQYFGAGTRLSVL.

The chain has TRBV5-1 and TRBJ2-5; tentative D call: TRBD1 (5 bases). V was pared by 0 bases and J by 5 bases, with 11 bases between. Per the germline V gene, CDR1 is SGHRS and CDR2 is YFSETQ. The length of the CDR3 is 14 residues. In DNA, the CDR3 is TGCGCCAGCAGCTTGGCAGACAGTATGGAGACCCAGTACTTC. This sequence encodes CASSLADSMETQYF. The variable domain in full, with the rest retrieved from reference TRBV5-1 and TRBJ2-5, is KAGVTQTPRYLIKTRGQQVTLSCSPISGHRSVSWYQQTPGQGLQFLFEYFSETQRNKGNFPGRFSGRQFSNSRSEMNVSTLELGDSALYLCASSLADSMETQYFGPGTRLLVL.

This clonotype was found once. The gene calls are TRBV15 and TRBJ2-7; D possibly uses TRBD1 or TRBD2 (5 bases each). This CDR3 has 15 amino acids. V lost 0 bases, J lost 3 bases, and 12 bases lay in between. Germline CDR1 and CDR2: LNHNV and YYDKDF (reference sequence). The CDR3: CATSRDLTEGYEQYF. The CDR3 bases are TGTGCCACCAGCAGAGATTTGACAGAGGGCTACGAGCAGTACTTC.

The chain is built from TRBV7-8 and TRBJ1-3; D gene uncertain. Germline CDR1 and CDR2: SGHVS and FQNEAQ. The CDR3 is made up of 15 amino acids. Between the trimmed V and J ends, which lost 4 bases and 0 bases, there was a span of 10 bases. CDR3 sequence: CASSSYTSSGNTIYF. CDR3 sequence (DNA): TGTGCCAGCAGCTCATACACGAGCTCTGGAAACACCATATATTTT.

The rearrangement uses TRBV12-3 or TRBV12-4 and TRBJ1-2, with unresolved D. This CDR3 region has 11 residues. V was shortened by 7 bases and J by 4 bases, with 7 bases between the two germline ends. CDR3 DNA: TGTGCCAGCAACTACGGCTATGGCTACACCTTC. Encoded protein: CASNYGYGYTF.

This clonotype was seen a few times. The chain links TRBV9 to TRBJ2-1, with 9 bases aligning to TRBD2. This CDR3 has 15 residues. Germline V CDR1 and CDR2: SGDLS, YYNGEE. The V gene end was trimmed by 1 base and the J gene end by 4 bases; junction bases not matched to a gene: 3. The DNA of the CDR3 is TGTGCCAGCAGCGTACGACTAGCGGAGTACAATGAGCAGTTCTTC. As protein: CASSVRLAEYNEQFF.

The chain joins TRBV5-1 to TRBJ1-1; the D gene is possibly TRBD1 (6 bases). Germline loops: CDR1 SGHRS, CDR2 YFSETQ. The CDR3 extends over 13 amino acids. With 4 bases removed from V and 4 bases from J, the gap between germline ends came to 11 bases. The DNA of the CDR3 is TGCGCCAGCAGCCTGCCGACAGGCACTGAAGCTTTCTTT. The encoded protein is CASSLPTGTEAFF.

The chain combines TRBV7-9 with TRBJ1-1, with a tentative D call TRBD1 (6 bases). The germline V gene has CDR1 SEHNR and CDR2 FQNEAQ (reference sequence). The CDR3 totals 11 residues. The V end lost 8 bases, the J end lost 6 bases, and 10 bases lay between the germline ends. Here the CDR3 reads CASGGGSEAFF. CDR3 coding DNA: TGTGCCAGCGGGGGCGGCTCTGAAGCTTTCTTT. Supplemented by reference TRBV7-9 and TRBJ1-1, the full variable domain reads DTGVSQNPRHKITKRGQNVTFRCDPISEHNRLYWYRQTLGQGPEFLTYFQNEAQLEKSRLLSDRFSAERPKGSFSTLEIQRTEQGDSAMYLCASGGGSEAFFGQGTRLTVV.

The chain carries TRBV12-3 or TRBV12-4 and TRBJ2-7; 7 positions match TRBD2. The CDR3 has 15 residues. After removal of 6 bases from V and 5 bases from J, the junction contained 13 bases not matched to a gene. This CDR3 is CASSLKIRGGNEQYF. The CDR3 DNA is TGTGCCAGCAGCCTAAAAATACGGGGAGGGAACGAGCAGTACTTC.

This clonotype was picked up a small number of times. J is TRBJ2-5 and V is TRBV12-3 or TRBV12-4, with D unclear. The germline V and J ends were trimmed by 6 bases and 4 bases, with 12 bases remaining between them. The CDR3 has 13 residues. The CDR3 DNA sequence: TGTGCCAGCAGGCCCGATTGGAGAGAGACCCAGTACTTC. Its translation: CASRPDWRETQYF.

The CDR3 sequence is CASSPAGGITATNEKLFF. For the CDR3, the DNA is TGTGCCAGCAGCCCAGCGGGGGGGATAACTGCAACTAATGAAAAACTGTTTTTT. J is TRBJ1-4 and V is TRBV3-1; the D gene is possibly TRBD1 (5 bases). V was trimmed by 4 bases and J by 0 bases, leaving 18 bases between them. The germline V gene has CDR1 LGHDT and CDR2 YNNKEL (reference sequence). The CDR3 covers 18 residues.

The table lists this clonotype with a few counts. The chain carries TRBV12-3 or TRBV12-4 and TRBJ2-5; possible D gene TRBD2, 6 bases. Trimming removed 7 bases from V and 5 bases from J, with 14 bases in between. This CDR3 comprises 13 residues. The CDR3, as DNA: TGTGCCAGCAATGCGGGATTGGGGGAGACCCAGTACTTC. It specifies CASNAGLGETQYF.

This clonotype was observed a few times. The chain couples TRBV18 to TRBJ2-1, with TRBD1 matching over 9 bases. Germline values: CDR1 KGHSH, CDR2 LQKENI. This CDR3 is 16 amino acids long. After removal of 2 bases from V and 8 bases from J, the junction contained 10 bases not matched to a gene. CDR3 nucleotide sequence: TGTGCCAGCTCACCAATTCCGGGACAGGGTGAGGATGAGCAGTTCTTC. Residues: CASSPIPGQGEDEQFF.

The chain joins TRBV4-2 to TRBJ2-1, with 13 positions matching TRBD2. CDR3 length: 16 residues. CDR1 and CDR2 (germline): LGHNA, YNFKEQ. The ends lost 4 bases at V and 8 bases at J; junction bases unmatched: 8. CDR3 coding DNA: TGTGCCAGCAGCCCCCGGACTAGCGGGAGCATCGATGAGCAGTTCTTC. It specifies CASSPRTSGSIDEQFF.

This clonotype was counted a few times. The rearrangement joins TRBV20-1 to TRBJ2-5, with 9 bases lining up with TRBD2. Germline CDR1 reads DFQATT; CDR2 reads SNEGSKA (reference sequence). J was trimmed by 4 bases and V by 6 bases; bases with no gene match: 9. The CDR3 loop spans 14 amino acids. The CDR3 here is CSASGREGRETQYF. The CDR3 DNA sequence: TGCAGTGCGAGCGGGCGGGAGGGCCGAGAGACCCAGTACTTC.

The rearrangement joins TRBV27 to TRBJ2-7, with 14 bases fitting TRBD2. The germline V gene has CDR1 MNHEY and CDR2 SMNVEV (reference sequence). This CDR3 has 16 amino acids. After removal of 5 bases from V and 6 bases from J, the junction contained 9 bases not matched to a gene. This CDR3 is CASSLGTSGSIFEQYF. The CDR3 DNA reads as TGTGCCAGCAGTCTCGGGACTAGCGGGAGCATTTTCGAGCAGTACTTC.

This clonotype occurred a few times. A read error may produce the germline difference seen at one junction end. This chain uses TRBV4-1 with TRBJ1-1; TRBD1 is a possible D gene (6 bases). Germline CDR1 is MGHRA and CDR2 is YSYEKL. The CDR3 spans 17 residues. The CDR3 DNA reads as TGCGCCAGCAGCCAAGATTACAGGGCGGCTAGGAACGCTGAAGCTTTCTTT. Amino acid sequence: CASSQDYRAARNAEAFF.

A few counts support this clonotype. The chain couples TRBV5-1 to TRBJ2-5; TRBD1 matches at 9 bases. Germline lookup yields CDR1 SGHRS and CDR2 YFSETQ. The CDR3 covers 14 residues. Trimming took 1 base from V and 5 from J; bases not matched to a gene: 3. As DNA, the CDR3 is TGCGCCAGCAGCTTGAACAGGGGGCCGGAGACCCAGTACTTC. This translates into CASSLNRGPETQYF.

The chain joins TRBV5-1 to TRBJ1-5; no clear D gene. Germline CDR1 reads SGHRS; CDR2 reads YFSETQ. Trimming removed 0 bases at V and 7 bases at J, with 14 bases between. The CDR3 contains 15 residues. The DNA for the CDR3 is TGCGCCAGCAGCTTGGGAGGGATATTGTCCCAGCCCCAGCATTTT. It yields the protein CASSLGGILSQPQHF.